Each of the 3 T cell receptor beta chains below was sequenced from the same sample in a study of identical twins. TCRdb redid the calling of the 5' RACE reads with MiXCR, one entry per CDR3 protein. The sample includes 450,000 to 650,000 distinct CDR3 sequences, nearly 10% of them seen just once. Separately, the same data were catalogued under a study of yellow fever vaccine responses in identical twins.

The material sequenced was PBMCs. These TCRs come from a young woman in good health.

In this sample, this clonotype turned up a few times. The chain employs TRBV12-3 or TRBV12-4 and TRBJ1-6; the D gene is possibly TRBD1 (5 bases). This CDR3 comprises 13 residues. V was clipped by 10 bases and J by 7 bases, with 14 bases between them. CDR3 residues: CATGRGGNSPLHF. CDR3 coding DNA: TGTGCCACCGGACGGGGGGGAAATTCACCCCTCCACTTT.

As DNA, the CDR3 is TGTGCCAGCAGGTCGCCGGGGCCCGGAATAGAGACCCAGTACTTC. Amino acid sequence: CASRSPGPGIETQYF. The chain employs TRBV7-9 and TRBJ2-5; D assignment may be TRBD1 or TRBD2 (5 bases each). The germline V gene encodes CDR1 SEHNR and CDR2 FQNEAQ (reference sequence). With 6 bases removed from V and 4 bases from J, the gap between germline ends came to 18 bases. The CDR3 extends over 15 amino acids.

This clonotype showed up just a few times. The chain joins TRBV5-1 to TRBJ2-7; 9 bases line up with TRBD2. Germline-derived CDR1 and CDR2 are SGHRS and YFSETQ. CDR3 length: 17 amino acids. J lost 0 bases, V lost 0 bases, and 7 bases had no gene match. CDR3 sequence (DNA): TGCGCCAGCAGCTTGGAGGTACTAGCGGGCCGCTCCTACGAGCAGTACTTC. Translation: CASSLEVLAGRSYEQYF. The full variable domain, its missing parts supplied by reference TRBV5-1 and TRBJ2-7, is KAGVTQTPRYLIKTRGQQVTLSCSPISGHRSVSWYQQTPGQGLQFLFEYFSETQRNKGNFPGRFSGRQFSNSRSEMNVSTLELGDSALYLCASSLEVLAGRSYEQYFGPGTRLTVT.